The source of this TCR beta chain is a study of blood T cell repertoires in COVID-19. This clone was counted only a few times. Germline CDR1 KGHSH, CDR2 LQKENI. The CDR3 is 15 amino acids. The V gene end was trimmed by 2 bases and the J gene end by 2 bases; junction bases not matched to a gene: 3. Clones were read by immunoSEQ multiplex PCR, and TCRdb kept only the in-frame ones, dropping some. Among about 500,000 clones, around 87% were seen once, and the ten largest hold roughly 0.72%. This TCR was recovered from a young woman who had recovered from COVID-19. This chain joins TRBV18 and TRBJ1-5; 7 bases fit TRBD1. The specimen was PBMCs or T cells enriched from blood (not recorded which). The CDR3 reads CASSPSTGGNQPQHF. The CDR3 DNA reads as TGTGCCAGCTCACCATCTACAGGGGGCAATCAGCCCCAGCATTTT. Variable domain in full (rest from reference TRBV18 and TRBJ1-5): NAGVMQNPRHLVRRRGQEARLRCSPMKGHSHVYWYRQLPEEGLKFMVYLQKENIIDESGMPKERFSAEFPKEGPSILRIQQVVRGDSAAYFCASSPSTGGNQPQHFGDGTRLSIL.